This T cell receptor (beta chain) is drawn from a study of T cell responses to AZD1222 COVID-19 vaccine. General study results and limits: With two AZD1222 doses given, Spike-specific TCR breadth and depth both rose.

Germline V CDR1 and CDR2: SGHNT, YYREEE (reference sequence). V shed 4 bases and J shed 8 bases, with 21 bases lying between them. This CDR3 is 15 amino acids long. Measured with immunoSEQ multiplex PCR; TCRdb has only the in-frame clones, and not every one. The sample includes roughly 190,000 clones, approximately 91% of them seen just once. Comment on this clone: Its antigen is not known.

Material: peripheral blood, obtained on day 0 of AZD1222 vaccination. The V call is TRBV5-4, the J call TRBJ1-2, with a possible D match to TRBD1 (5 bases). The TCR originated in an adult in good health. CDR3 nucleotides: TGTGCCAGCAGCCGAAATACCGGGGCTTCGAAGGGCTACACCTTC. Translating gives CASSRNTGASKGYTF. Full variable domain (rest looked up from reference TRBV5-4 and TRBJ1-2): ETGVTQSPTHLIKTRGQQVTLRCSSQSGHNTVSWYQQALGQGPQFIFQYYREEENGRGNFPPRFSGLQFPNYSSELNVNALELDDSALYLCASSRNTGASKGYTFGSGTRLTVV.